The TCR beta chain described here comes from a study of T-cell memory formation after mild COVID-19. cDNA libraries for TCR alpha and TCR beta, carrying sample barcodes and UMIs, came from 5'RACE with constant-segment primers. Using its own MiXCR run on the 5' RACE reads, TCRdb lists one record per CDR3 protein. The sample consists of around 300,000 distinct CDR3 sequences, over 10% of them appearing once. Trimming took 1 base from V and 1 from J; bases not matched to a gene: 5. The CDR3 is 17 residues long. The V gene's germline CDR1 is SGHTA and CDR2 FQGNSA. Whole-study results and caveats: Shrinking CD4+ clones resided mostly in CM and EM, and CD8+ ones in EMRA. Contracting clones from day 15 to 85 had balanced CD4/CD8; later expanders favoured CD4+.

This clonotype was recorded many times. What it binds is not known. V usage is TRBV7-2 and J usage is TRBJ2-2, with TRBD2 matching over 8 bases. The clonotype comes from a man younger than 35 who had mild COVID-19 (a few samples of this study predate the infection). Cell type and time point are not known. The sequencing input was PBMCs or a T cell subset sorted from them (not recorded which). CDR3 nucleotides: TGTGCCAGCAGCTTAGTCTCGCTAGCGGGGAACACCGGGGAGCTGTTTTTT. Translated: CASSLVSLAGNTGELFF.